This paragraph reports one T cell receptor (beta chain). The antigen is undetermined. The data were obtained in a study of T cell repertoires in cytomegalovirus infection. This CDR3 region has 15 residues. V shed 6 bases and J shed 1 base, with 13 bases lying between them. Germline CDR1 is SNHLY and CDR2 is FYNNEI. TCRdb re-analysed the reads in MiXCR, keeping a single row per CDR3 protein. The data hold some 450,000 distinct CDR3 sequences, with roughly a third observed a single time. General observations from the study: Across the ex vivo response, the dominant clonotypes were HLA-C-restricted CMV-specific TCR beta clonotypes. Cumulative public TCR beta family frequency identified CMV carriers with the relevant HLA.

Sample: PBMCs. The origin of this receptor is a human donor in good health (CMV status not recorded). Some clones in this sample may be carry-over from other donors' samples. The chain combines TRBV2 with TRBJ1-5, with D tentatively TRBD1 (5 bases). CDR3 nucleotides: TGTGCCAGCAGGGACATCCTGAGGAGCAATCAGCCCCAGCATTTT. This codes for CASRDILRSNQPQHF.